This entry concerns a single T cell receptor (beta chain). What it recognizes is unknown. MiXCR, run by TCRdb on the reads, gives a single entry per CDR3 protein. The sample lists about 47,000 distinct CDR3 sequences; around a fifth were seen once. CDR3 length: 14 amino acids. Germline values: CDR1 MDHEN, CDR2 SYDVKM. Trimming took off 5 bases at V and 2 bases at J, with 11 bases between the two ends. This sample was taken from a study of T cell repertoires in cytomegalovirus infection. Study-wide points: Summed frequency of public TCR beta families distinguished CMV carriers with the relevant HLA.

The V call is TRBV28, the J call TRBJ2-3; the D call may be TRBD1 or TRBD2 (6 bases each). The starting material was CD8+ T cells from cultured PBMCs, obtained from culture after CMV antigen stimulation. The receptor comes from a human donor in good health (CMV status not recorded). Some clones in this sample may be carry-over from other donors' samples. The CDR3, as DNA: TGTGCCAGCAGTGCGGGACAAACCACAGATACGCAGTATTTT. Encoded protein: CASSAGQTTDTQYF.